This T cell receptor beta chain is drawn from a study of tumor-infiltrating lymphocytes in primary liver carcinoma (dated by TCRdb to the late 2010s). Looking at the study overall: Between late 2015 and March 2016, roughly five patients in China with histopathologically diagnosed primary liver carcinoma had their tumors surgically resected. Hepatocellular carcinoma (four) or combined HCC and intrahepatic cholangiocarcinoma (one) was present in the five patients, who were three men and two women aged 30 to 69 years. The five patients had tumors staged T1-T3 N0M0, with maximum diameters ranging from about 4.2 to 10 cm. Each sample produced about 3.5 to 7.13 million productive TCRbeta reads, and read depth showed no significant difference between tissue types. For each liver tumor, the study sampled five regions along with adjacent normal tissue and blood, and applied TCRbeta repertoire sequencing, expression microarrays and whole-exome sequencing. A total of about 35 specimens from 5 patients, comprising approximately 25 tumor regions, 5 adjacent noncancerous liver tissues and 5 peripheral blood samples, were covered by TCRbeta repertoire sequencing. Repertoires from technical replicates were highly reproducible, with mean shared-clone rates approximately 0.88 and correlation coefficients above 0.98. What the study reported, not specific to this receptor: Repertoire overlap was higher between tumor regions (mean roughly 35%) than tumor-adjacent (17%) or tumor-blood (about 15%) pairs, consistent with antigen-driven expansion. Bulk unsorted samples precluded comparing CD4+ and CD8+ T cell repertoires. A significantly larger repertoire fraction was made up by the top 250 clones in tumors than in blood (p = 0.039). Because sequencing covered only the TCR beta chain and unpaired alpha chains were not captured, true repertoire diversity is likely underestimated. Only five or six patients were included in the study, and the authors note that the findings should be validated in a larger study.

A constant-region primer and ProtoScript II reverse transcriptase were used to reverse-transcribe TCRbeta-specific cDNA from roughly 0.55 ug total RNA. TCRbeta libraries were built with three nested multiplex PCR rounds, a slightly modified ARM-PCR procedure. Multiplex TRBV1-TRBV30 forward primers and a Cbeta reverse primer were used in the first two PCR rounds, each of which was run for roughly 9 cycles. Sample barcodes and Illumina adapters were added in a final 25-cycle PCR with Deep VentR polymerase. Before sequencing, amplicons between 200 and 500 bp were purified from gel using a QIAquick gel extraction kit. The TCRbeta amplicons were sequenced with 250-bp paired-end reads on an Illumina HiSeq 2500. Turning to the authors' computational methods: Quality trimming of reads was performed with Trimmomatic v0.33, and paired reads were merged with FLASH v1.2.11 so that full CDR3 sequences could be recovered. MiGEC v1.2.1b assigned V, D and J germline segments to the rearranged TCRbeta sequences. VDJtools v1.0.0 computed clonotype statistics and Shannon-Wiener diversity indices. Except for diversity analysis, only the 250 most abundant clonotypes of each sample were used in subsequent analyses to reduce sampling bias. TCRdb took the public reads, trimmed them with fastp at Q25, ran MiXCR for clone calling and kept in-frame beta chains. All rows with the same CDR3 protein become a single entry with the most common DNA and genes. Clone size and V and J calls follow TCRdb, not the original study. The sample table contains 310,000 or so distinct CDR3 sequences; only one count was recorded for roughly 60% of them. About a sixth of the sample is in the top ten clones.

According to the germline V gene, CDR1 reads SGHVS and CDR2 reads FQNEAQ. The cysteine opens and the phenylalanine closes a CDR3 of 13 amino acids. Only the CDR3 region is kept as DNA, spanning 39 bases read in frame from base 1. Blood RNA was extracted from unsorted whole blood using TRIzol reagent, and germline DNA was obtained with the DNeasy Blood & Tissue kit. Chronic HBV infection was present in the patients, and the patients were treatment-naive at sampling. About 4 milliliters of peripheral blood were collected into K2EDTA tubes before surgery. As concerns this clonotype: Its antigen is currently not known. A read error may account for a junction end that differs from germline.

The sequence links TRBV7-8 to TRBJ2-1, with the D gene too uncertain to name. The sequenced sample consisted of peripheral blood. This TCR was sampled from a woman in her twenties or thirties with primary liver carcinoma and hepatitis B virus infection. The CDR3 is CTSSLDSLNEQFF. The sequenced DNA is TGTACCAGCAGCTTAGACTCCTTAAATGAGCAGTTCTTC.